A single sample is the source of the 28 T cell receptor beta chains below, sequenced in a study of blood T cell repertoires in COVID-19. Sequenced by immunoSEQ multiplex PCR; TCRdb stores in-frame clones only, minus some. The top ten hold 9.4% of the sample, which has more than 95,000 clones, 75% to 85% seen once. Sequenced material: peripheral blood. The receptors originated from a woman aged 70-85 years with acute or convalescent COVID-19.

The chain joins TRBV4-3 to TRBJ2-5; 11 positions agree with TRBD1. This CDR3 spans 15 amino acids. Trimming took 4 bases from V and 5 from J; bases not matched to a gene: 6. In germline, CDR1 is LGHNA, CDR2 YSLEER. The CDR3 region is CASSLGQGERETQYF. CDR3 DNA: TGCGCCAGCAGCCTGGGACAGGGGGAGAGGGAGACCCAGTACTTC.

This clone was detected only a few times. The chain joins TRBV7-9 to TRBJ2-3; the match to TRBD2 covers 8 bases. J was trimmed by 3 bases and V by 0 bases; bases with no gene match: 8. The CDR3 is made up of 17 amino acids. The germline V gene encodes CDR1 SEHNR and CDR2 FQNEAQ (reference sequence). The CDR3 DNA reads as TGTGCCAGCAGCTTAGCGGGACTAGGGTGGCTGACAGATACGCAGTATTTT. Amino acid sequence: CASSLAGLGWLTDTQYF.

The rearrangement joins TRBV6-2 or TRBV6-3 to TRBJ1-1; D uncertain. From germline, CDR1 is MNHEY and CDR2 SVGEGT. CDR3 length equals 14 residues. Trimming stripped 0 bases from V and 1 base from J, with 6 bases between. In nucleotides, the CDR3 is TGTGCCAGCAGTTACTCGGGAGGGAACACTGAAGCTTTCTTT. Encoded protein: CASSYSGGNTEAFF.

The V gene is TRBV6-2 or TRBV6-3, the J gene TRBJ1-5; 8 nucleotides line up with TRBD1. The CDR3 loop spans 14 amino acids. Germline lookup yields CDR1 MNHEY and CDR2 SVGEGT. V was pared by 6 bases and J by 5 bases, with 6 bases of the junction left unmatched. Here the CDR3 DNA reads TGTGCCAGCAGCCTTACAGGGGGTCATCAGCCCCAGCATTTT. This encodes CASSLTGGHQPQHF.

This chain joins TRBV7-9 and TRBJ1-2, with a weak D call TRBD1 (5 bases). From germline, CDR1 is SEHNR and CDR2 FQNEAQ (reference sequence). The CDR3 spans 14 residues. The germline V and J ends were trimmed by 8 bases and 8 bases, with 21 bases remaining between them. DNA of the CDR3: TGTGCCAGCTTTGGGGGACTTTTTAACCGCGGCTACACCTTC. Translation: CASFGGLFNRGYTF.

The chain combines TRBV21-1 with TRBJ2-7; TRBD2 is the table's D call and was not checked against the DNA. TRBV21-1 is a recognized pseudogene. The CDR3 contains 12 residues. The CDR3 sequence: CASIEGTYEQYF. As DNA, the CDR3 is TGTGCCAGCATTGAGGGTACCTACGAGCAGTACTTC.

V gene TRBV27 combines with J gene TRBJ2-7; 7 nucleotides line up with TRBD2. The junction had 16 bases not matched to a gene; V was cut back by 4 bases and J by 7 bases. The CDR3 consists of 16 residues. Germline V gene sequence: CDR1 MNHEY, CDR2 SMNVEV (reference sequence). CDR3 loop: CASSSSLGREKREQYF. The CDR3 DNA reads TGTGCCAGCAGTTCCTCCCTGGGGAGGGAGAAAAGGGAGCAGTACTTC.

V is TRBV6-2 or TRBV6-3 and J is TRBJ2-7; D not certain. The V end was cut by 3 bases, the J end by 7 bases, with 7 bases between. Looked up from germline, CDR1 is MNHEY and CDR2 is SVGEGT. The CDR3 is made up of 11 amino acids. CDR3 coding DNA: TGTGCCAGCAGTTATTTCCAGGAGCAGTACTTC. It translates to CASSYFQEQYF.

The chain recombines TRBV2 with TRBJ1-2; D is possibly TRBD1 (6 bases). The germline CDR1 and CDR2 sequences are SNHLY and FYNNEI. This CDR3 has 17 residues. V was shortened by 2 bases and J by 4 bases, with 20 bases between the two germline ends. Here the CDR3 reads CASSENLHWDTFYGYTF. The CDR3 coding sequence is TGTGCCAGCAGTGAAAACTTGCATTGGGACACCTTCTATGGCTACACCTTC.

This clone has a single count. One junction end does not reproduce the germline sequence, and a read error may be involved. The chain recombines TRBV9 with TRBJ1-1, with 7 bases aligning to TRBD1. CDR1 is SGDLS and CDR2 is YYNGEE in the germline V gene. CDR3 length equals 12 residues. CDR3 residues: CASSTRQGPLGF. CDR3 coding DNA: TGTGCCAGCAGCACCCGACAGGGCCCTCTTGGCTTT. Variable domain in full (rest from reference TRBV9 and TRBJ1-1): DSGVTQTPKHLITATGQRVTLRCSPRSGDLSVYWYQQSLDQGLQFLIQYYNGEERAKGNILERFSAQQFPDLHSELNLSSLELGDSALYFCASSTRQGPLGFGQGTRLTVV.

The rearrangement joins TRBV7-2 to TRBJ1-6, with D tentatively TRBD1 (5 bases). This CDR3 has 14 amino acids. Trimming left V 4 bases short and J 6 bases short, with 10 bases between. Germline V CDR1 and CDR2: SGHTA, FQGNSA. The CDR3 sequence is CASSSSGLNSPLHF. The CDR3 DNA reads TGTGCCAGCAGCTCCTCGGGACTTAATTCACCCCTCCACTTT.

This chain joins TRBV6-2 or TRBV6-3 and TRBJ1-2; D remains unclear. The ends were cut back, 2 bases at V and 8 bases at J, with 9 bases in the middle. The CDR3 runs 12 residues. Germline V gene sequence: CDR1 MNHEY, CDR2 SVGEGT. The CDR3, as DNA: TGTGCCAGCAGTTACGAGGGCAGGGGCTACACCTTC. This gives the protein CASSYEGRGYTF.

The chain combines TRBV2 with TRBJ1-2; possibly TRBD1 for D (6 bases). The V end was cut by 8 bases, the J end by 4 bases, with 11 bases between. Germline V CDR1 and CDR2: SNHLY, FYNNEI. This CDR3 region has 12 residues. The DNA for the CDR3 is TGTGCCAGCCGTGGGGGCGGCTATGGCTACACCTTC. As protein: CASRGGGYGYTF.

The chain uses TRBV9 and TRBJ2-5; 7 nucleotides agree with TRBD1. The ends lost 4 bases at V and 2 bases at J; junction bases unmatched: 8. The CDR3 contains 15 residues. The germline gives CDR1 SGDLS, CDR2 YYNGEE. CDR3 in amino acids: CASSTRTGRQETQYF. The CDR3 DNA reads TGTGCCAGCAGCACCCGGACAGGCCGGCAAGAGACCCAGTACTTC.

The chain employs TRBV12-3 or TRBV12-4 and TRBJ2-7; D gene uncertain. The CDR3 runs 13 residues. V shed 0 bases and J shed 3 bases, with 6 bases lying between them. The CDR3 nucleotides are TGTGCCAGCAGTTTAGCGTTAATCTACGAGCAGTACTTC. Its translation: CASSLALIYEQYF.

This clone was seen many times. The chain's CDR3 is CASSFRDTEAFF. The CDR3 region has the DNA TGTGCCAGTAGTTTCAGGGACACTGAAGCTTTCTTT. The rearrangement joins TRBV19 to TRBJ1-1; D may be TRBD1 (5 bases). The length of the CDR3 is 12 residues. V gave up 5 bases and J gave up 3 bases, with 7 bases separating them. Germline CDR1 and CDR2: LNHDA and SQIVND (reference sequence).

V is TRBV7-2 and J is TRBJ1-5; D is ambiguous. Germline values: CDR1 SGHTA, CDR2 FQGNSA. CDR3 size: 12 residues. V was clipped by 6 bases and J by 4 bases, with 7 bases between them. The DNA of the CDR3 is TGTGCCAGCAGTTGGCGGAATCAGCCCCAGCATTTT. This translates into CASSWRNQPQHF. Using reference TRBV7-2 and TRBJ1-5 for the parts outside the CDR3, the full variable domain is GAGVSQSPSNKVTEKGKDVELRCDPISGHTALYWYRQSLGQGLEFLIYFQGNSAPDKSGLPSDRFSAERTGGSVSTLTIQRTQQEDSAVYLCASSWRNQPQHFGDGTRLSIL.

The rearrangement joins TRBV30 to TRBJ2-1, with a weak D call TRBD2 (6 bases). V lost 5 bases to trimming and J lost 0 bases, with 14 bases between them. The germline V gene encodes CDR1 GTSNPN and CDR2 SVGIG (reference sequence). CDR3 size: 15 residues. Here the CDR3 reads CAWGTGTGSYNEQFF. CDR3 nucleotide sequence: TGTGCCTGGGGGACCGGGACTGGCTCCTACAATGAGCAGTTCTTC.

The rearrangement links TRBV7-9 to TRBJ2-7; 11 nucleotides line up with TRBD1. This CDR3 is built from 14 residues. V was pared by 8 bases and J by 4 bases, with 7 bases of the junction left unmatched. Germline V gene data show CDR1 as SEHNR and CDR2 as FQNEAQ (reference sequence). In nucleotides, the CDR3 is TGTGCCAGCTTCGGGGACAGGGGGGGATACGAGCAGTACTTC. This translates into CASFGDRGGYEQYF.

This clone was counted between two and nine times. The chain links TRBV15 to TRBJ1-5, with a possible D match to TRBD1 (6 bases). The CDR3 runs to 16 residues. Looked up from germline, CDR1 is LNHNV and CDR2 is YYDKDF (reference sequence). With 0 bases removed from V and 7 bases from J, the gap between germline ends came to 16 bases. For the CDR3, the DNA is TGTGCCACCAGCAGAGATAAGGGGGATCCGGGACAGCCCCAGCATTTT. Its translation is CATSRDKGDPGQPQHF.

This rearrangement joins TRBV2 to TRBJ2-3, with TRBD1 matching over 7 bases. CDR1 SNHLY and CDR2 FYNNEI come from the germline V gene. With V trimmed by 5 bases and J by 4 bases, 12 bases remained unmatched. This CDR3 comprises 16 residues. CDR3: CASSPHRQGIADTQYF. CDR3 DNA sequence: TGTGCCAGCAGTCCTCACAGACAGGGTATCGCAGATACGCAGTATTTT.

This clone came up a few times. The V gene is TRBV27, the J gene TRBJ2-1, with 10 bases fitting TRBD2. Germline CDR1 is MNHEY and CDR2 is SMNVEV (reference sequence). The CDR3 totals 18 residues. V lost 6 bases and J lost 3; bases outside the gene matches: 14. As DNA, the CDR3 is TGTGCCAGCAGACCCCACCGACTAGCGGGTAGAATCTACAATGAGCAGTTCTTC. Its translation is CASRPHRLAGRIYNEQFF.

This chain uses TRBV4-3 with TRBJ1-1; D not certain. CDR1 is LGHNA, CDR2 YSLEER, per germline. Trimming took 4 bases from V and 0 from J, leaving 12 bases between them. This CDR3 spans 15 amino acids. In DNA form, the CDR3 reads TGCGCCAGCAGCCCCTCCCGAGGCATGAACACTGAAGCTTTCTTT. Translating gives CASSPSRGMNTEAFF.

The V call is TRBV4-1, the J call TRBJ2-1; 8 bases agree with TRBD1. Per germline, CDR1 MGHRA and CDR2 YSYEKL. Trimming cost V 0 bases and J 5 bases; bases outside gene matches: 9. There are 17 residues in the CDR3. CDR3 sequence reads: CASSQDRQGALDNEQFF. Written as DNA, the CDR3 is TGCGCCAGCAGCCAAGACCGCCAGGGGGCTTTGGACAATGAGCAGTTCTTC.

The chain links TRBV2 to TRBJ2-1; D is uncertain. The CDR3 length is 11 residues. Trimming took 7 bases from V and 6 from J, leaving 7 bases between them. The germline V gene encodes CDR1 SNHLY and CDR2 FYNNEI. In DNA, the CDR3 is TGTGCCAGCACCCCCAGCAATGAGCAGTTCTTC. This translates into CASTPSNEQFF.

The genes are TRBV3-1 (or the pseudogene TRBV3-2) and TRBJ2-1; 13 bases agree with TRBD2. The CDR3 is made up of 15 amino acids. With V trimmed by 4 bases and J by 3 bases, 0 bases remained unmatched. Germline lookup yields CDR1 LGHDT and CDR2 YNNKEL (reference sequence). The CDR3 region is CASSRTSGGYNEQFF. CDR3 coding DNA: TGTGCCAGCAGCCGGACTAGCGGGGGCTACAATGAGCAGTTCTTC.

The chain couples TRBV24-1 to TRBJ2-5; 14 bases align to TRBD2. CDR3 size: 16 residues. The V gene end was trimmed by 3 bases and the J gene end by 5 bases; junction bases not matched to a gene: 4. Looked up from germline, CDR1 is KGHDR and CDR2 is SFDVKD. In DNA, the CDR3 is TGTGCCACCAGTGATGGACTAGCGGGGGGAGTGGAGACCCAGTACTTC. Translating gives CATSDGLAGGVETQYF.

The J gene is TRBJ1-4, the V gene TRBV3-1 (or the pseudogene TRBV3-2), with D maybe TRBD1 (6 bases). The CDR3 contains 16 residues. Trimming shortened V by 1 base and J by 0 bases, and 9 bases separated the two germline ends. Germline CDR1 and CDR2: LGHDT and YNNKEL (reference sequence). CDR3 in amino acids: CASSQVQGTTNEKLFF. In nucleotides, the CDR3 is TGTGCCAGCAGCCAAGTACAGGGAACAACTAATGAAAAACTGTTTTTT.